The rows below give T cell receptor beta chains drawn from one sample of a study of CD8+ T cells in alopecia areata. Profiling relied on immunoSEQ multiplex PCR, and the TCRdb table lists in-frame clones only, not all of them. Among about 180,000 clones, roughly 50% were seen once, and the ten largest hold roughly a tenth. Specimen: CD8+ T cells sorted from blood, collected at week 24, from a patient treated with tofacitinib. The receptors shown here come from a human donor with alopecia areata. Both conserved end residues are part of each CDR3. Each record gives: J gene, clone size, V gene, D gene, CDR3 protein, CDR3 DNA. D genes are given only for firm matches. Some rows mark clone size as missing; the rest say once, few, many or name a class of expanded clone.

TRBJ2-1 | few | TRBV10-1 | . | CASSVGSMSEQFF | TGCGCCAGCAGTGTGGGGTCCATGAGCGAGCAGTTCTTC
TRBJ2-6 | few | TRBV29-1 | . | CSVEGPGANVLTF | TGCAGCGTTGAAGGGCCCGGGGCCAACGTCCTGACTTTC
TRBJ2-3 | few | TRBV7-8 | TRBD2 | CASSLGLSGGLTDTQYF | TGTGCCAGCAGCTTAGGGTTAAGCGGGGGGCTTACAGATACGCAGTATTTT
TRBJ2-3 | . | TRBV6-5 | TRBD2 | CASSFGGADTQYF | TGTGCCAGCAGTTTTGGGGGGGCAGATACGCAGTATTTT
TRBJ2-1 | few | TRBV7-6 | TRBD1 | CASSLRTGSSYNEQFF | TGTGCCAGCAGCTTACGGACAGGGAGCTCCTACAATGAGCAGTTCTTC
TRBJ1-6 | . | TRBV4-2 | . | CASSQYGGSPLHF | TGTGCCAGCAGCCAATACGGGGGTTCACCCCTCCACTTT
TRBJ1-2 | . | TRBV30 | TRBD1 | CAWSLGTGDLLGYTF | TGTGCCTGGAGTCTGGGGACAGGCGACCTCCTTGGCTACACCTTC
TRBJ2-1 | . | TRBV29-1 | . | CSFGMGGLENEQFF | TGCAGCTTCGGTATGGGGGGCCTGGAGAATGAGCAGTTCTTC
TRBJ2-7 | few | TRBV29-1 | . | CSVVLDYEQYF | TGCAGCGTTGTGCTGGACTACGAGCAGTACTTC
TRBJ1-2 | few | TRBV25-1 | . | CASSEIGSGYGYTF | TGTGCCAGCAGTGAAATAGGGTCTGGCTATGGCTACACCTTC
TRBJ1-5 | . | TRBV27 | . | CASSYSATNQPQHF | TGTGCCAGCAGTTATTCAGCCACCAATCAGCCCCAGCATTTT
TRBJ2-7 | once | TRBV29-1 | TRBD2 | CSVTGGYEQYF | TGCAGCGTTACGGGGGGATACGAGCAGTACTTC
TRBJ1-6 | few | TRBV27 | TRBD1 | CASSSTGRNSPLHF | TGTGCCAGCAGTTCGACAGGGCGTAATTCACCCCTCCACTTT
TRBJ2-5 | . | TRBV27 | TRBD1 | CASSPGPGQKQETQYF | TGTGCCAGCAGTCCAGGCCCGGGACAGAAGCAAGAGACCCAGTACTTC
TRBJ2-7 | . | TRBV11-1 | TRBD2 | CASSSWTGGGYEQYF | TGTGCCAGCAGCTCATGGACGGGGGGAGGCTACGAGCAGTACTTC
TRBJ1-2 | . | TRBV25-1 | TRBD1 | CASSGQGVWGYGYTF | TGTGCCAGCAGCGGACAGGGGGTATGGGGTTATGGCTACACCTTC
TRBJ2-7 | . | TRBV13 | . | CASSHAVWVRPHEQYF | TGCGCCAGCAGCCATGCCGTGTGGGTAAGACCCCACGAGCAGTACTTC
TRBJ1-1 | few | TRBV15 | . | CATSRENTEAFF | TGTGCCACCAGCAGAGAAAACACTGAAGCTTTCTTT
TRBJ1-2 | . | TRBV5-1 | . | CASSSRNEGYTF | TGCGCCAGCAGCTCCCGTAATGAGGGCTACACCTTC
TRBJ2-1 | . | TRBV5-1 | . | CASSLAGERYNEQFF | TGCGCCAGCAGCTTGGCCGGGGAGAGATACAATGAGCAGTTCTTC
TRBJ1-1 | . | TRBV29-1 | TRBD1 | CSATGEINPAEAFF | TGCAGCGCTACAGGGGAGATAAACCCGGCTGAAGCTTTCTTT
TRBJ1-2 | once | TRBV30 | . | CESRHYGYTF | TGTGAGAGCAGGCACTATGGCTACACCTTC
TRBJ2-7 | . | TRBV2 | TRBD1 | CASRGTGGNYEQYF | TGTGCCAGCAGGGGGACAGGGGGAAATTACGAGCAGTACTTC
TRBJ1-2 | . | TRBV29-1 | . | CSAAEEGSYTF | TGCAGCGCAGCAGAAGAAGGGAGCTACACCTTC
TRBJ1-6 | . | TRBV10-2 | TRBD1 | CASSTGTDFNSPLHF | TGCGCCAGCAGTACCGGGACAGACTTTAATTCACCCCTCCACTTT
TRBJ2-1 | . | TRBV30 | . | CAWSVTNEQFF | TGTGCCTGGAGTGTGACCAATGAGCAGTTCTTC
TRBJ2-1 | . | TRBV20-1 | . | CSADTDNEQFF | TGCAGTGCTGATACAGACAATGAGCAGTTCTTC
TRBJ1-2 | . | TRBV7-9 | TRBD1 | CASSFPGQYGYTF | TGTGCCAGCAGCTTTCCGGGACAGTATGGCTACACCTTC
TRBJ2-6 | few | TRBV11-3 | . | CASSARSSGANVLTF | TGTGCCAGCAGCGCCCGGAGCTCTGGGGCCAACGTCCTGACTTTC
TRBJ2-1 | . | TRBV4-1 | . | CASSQAVGYNEQFF | TGCGCCAGCAGCCAAGCGGTGGGGTACAATGAGCAGTTCTTC
TRBJ2-7 | . | TRBV29-1 | TRBD2 | CSAAGLAGEPGYEQYF | TGCAGCGCTGCCGGGTTGGCGGGGGAACCTGGCTACGAGCAGTACTTC
TRBJ2-5 | once | TRBV11-2 | . | CASIRPGAGETQYF | TGTGCCAGCATCCGCCCCGGGGCTGGAGAGACCCAGTACTTC
TRBJ2-7 | . | TRBV2 | . | CASSELLDSSYEQYF | TGTGCCAGCAGCGAGCTCCTGGACAGCTCCTACGAGCAGTACTTC
TRBJ2-1 | . | TRBV27 | . | CASTPSTGFGNEQFF | TGTGCCAGCACCCCTTCAACAGGTTTTGGCAATGAGCAGTTCTTC
TRBJ1-2 | . | TRBV10-2 | . | CASSETRQVDGYTF | TGCGCCAGCAGTGAGACAAGGCAGGTTGATGGCTACACCTTC
TRBJ2-7 | . | TRBV4-3 | . | CASSQDRFRDEQYF | TGCGCCAGCAGCCAAGATAGGTTCAGGGACGAGCAGTACTTC
TRBJ1-3 | . | TRBV30 | . | CAWMWASGNTIYF | TGTGCCTGGATGTGGGCGTCTGGAAACACCATATATTTT
TRBJ1-4 | . | TRBV30 | . | CAWSWANLANEKLFF | TGTGCCTGGAGTTGGGCCAATCTCGCAAATGAAAAACTGTTTTTT
TRBJ1-1 | . | TRBV9 | . | CASSVEGNTEAFF | TGTGCCAGCAGCGTAGAAGGGAACACTGAAGCTTTCTTT